The sequence of this T cell receptor (beta chain) was determined in a study of blood T cell repertoires in COVID-19. Overall study context: T cells, B-cell-depleted T cells, or PBMCs provided the cDNA or gDNA that served as material.

Assay: immunoSEQ multiplex PCR; the TCRdb copy retains only in-frame clones and omits some. The sample includes roughly 330,000 clones, about nine tenths of them seen just once. Participant age was about 18 to 89 years, and participants resided in roughly 24 US areas. Self-reported history from a screening survey and questionnaire set each donor's cohort. In germline, CDR1 is MDHEN, CDR2 SYDVKM. The CDR3 sequence is 13 residues long. Trimming stripped 2 bases from V and 3 bases from J, with 5 bases between. Specimen: PBMCs or T cells enriched from blood (not recorded which). J is TRBJ2-1 and V is TRBV28; D gene unclear. This sequence originates from a young woman who had recovered from COVID-19. The CDR3: CASSLMRYNEQFF. CDR3 DNA: TGTGCCAGCAGTTTAATGCGCTACAATGAGCAGTTCTTC.